The 30 T cell receptor beta chains below come from one sample, sequenced in a study of CD8+CD57+ T cells in acquired aplastic anemia. TCR beta VDJ and CDR3 profiles were obtained from a genomic DNA template. TCRdb re-analysed the reads in MiXCR, keeping a single row per CDR3 protein. The sample shows approximately 81,000 distinct CDR3 sequences, roughly half of them seen only once. Sequencing used sorted CD4+, CD8+, or CD8+CD57+ T cells (not recorded which) from PBMCs. These receptor sequences come from a human donor in good health, serving as a control.

The CDR3 protein is CASKTPRGLQPQHF. CDR3 nucleotide sequence: TGTGCCAGCAAGACCCCCAGGGGGCTCCAGCCCCAGCATTTT. The gene calls are TRBV6-1 and TRBJ1-5; 8 bases are a match to TRBD1. This CDR3 is built from 14 residues. The ends lost 7 bases at V and 7 bases at J; junction bases unmatched: 9. Germline CDR1 is MNHNS and CDR2 is SASEGT.

The chain couples TRBV7-9 to TRBJ1-2; D might be TRBD1 (6 bases). Between the trimmed V and J ends, which lost 4 bases and 8 bases, there was a span of 8 bases. Germline V CDR1 and CDR2: SEHNR, FQNEAQ (reference sequence). CDR3 length equals 11 residues. CDR3 DNA: TGTGCCAGCAGCTCCGACAGGGGCTACACCTTC. Translation: CASSSDRGYTF. The variable domain in full, completed from reference TRBV7-9 and TRBJ1-2, reads DTGVSQNPRHKITKRGQNVTFRCDPISEHNRLYWYRQTLGQGPEFLTYFQNEAQLEKSRLLSDRFSAERPKGSFSTLEIQRTEQGDSAMYLCASSSDRGYTFGSGTRLTVV.

In this sample, this clonotype turned up once. The rearrangement uses TRBV11-2 and TRBJ2-3; 7 bases align to TRBD1. The junction had 10 bases not matched to a gene; V was cut back by 10 bases and J by 0 bases. CDR1 and CDR2 from the germline V gene are SGHAT and FQNNGV. There are 15 residues in the CDR3. The CDR3 coding sequence is TGTGCCACCCCGGGACAGCGGCTTAGCACAGATACGCAGTATTTT. This codes for CATPGQRLSTDTQYF.

This clonotype was observed at least ten times. This chain joins TRBV19 and TRBJ2-3; D ambiguous. Trimming shortened V by 1 base and J by 2 bases, and 10 bases separated the two germline ends. Germline values: CDR1 LNHDA, CDR2 SQIVND (reference sequence). The CDR3 loop spans 15 amino acids. CDR3 coding DNA: TGTGCCAGTAGTATAGTAGACGGATCCACAGATACGCAGTATTTT. Translating gives CASSIVDGSTDTQYF. The variable domain in full, with the rest retrieved from reference TRBV19 and TRBJ2-3, is DGGITQSPKYLFRKEGQNVTLSCEQNLNHDAMYWYRQDPGQGLRLIYYSQIVNDFQKGDIAEGYSVSREKKESFPLTVTSAQKNPTAFYLCASSIVDGSTDTQYFGPGTRLTVL.

At least ten counts were recorded for this clonotype. The rearrangement links TRBV4-1 to TRBJ1-1; D gene unclear. This CDR3 spans 12 amino acids. The germline CDR1 and CDR2 sequences are MGHRA and YSYEKL. Trimming left V 0 bases short and J 11 bases short, with 10 bases between. The CDR3 DNA reads as TGCGCCAGCAGCCAAGATGGGAGGTTGGCTTTCTTT. Its protein is CASSQDGRLAFF.

This clonotype was recorded many times. This chain uses TRBV11-3 with TRBJ1-2, with D possibly TRBD1 on 5 matching bases. The CDR3 sequence is 13 residues long. Germline values: CDR1 SGHNT, CDR2 YENEEA. Trimming took off 4 bases at V and 5 bases at J, with 11 bases between the two ends. The CDR3 nucleotides read TGTGCCAGCAGCTACGGAGACAGTTATGGCTACACCTTC. Residues: CASSYGDSYGYTF.

Concerning this clonotype itself: In this CDR3 the conserved last residue, phenylalanine or tryptophan, is missing, so a read error is likely. The rearrangement uses TRBV6-5 and TRBJ1-1; D not resolved. The CDR3 covers 14 residues. The V end was cut by 2 bases, the J end by 0 bases, with 7 bases between. Germline CDR1 reads MNHEY; CDR2 reads SVGAGI. CDR3 bases: TGTGCCAGCAGTTACCTCGGTTTGAACACTGAAGCTTTCCTT. It translates to CASSYLGLNTEAFL.

The chain is built from TRBV12-3 or TRBV12-4 and TRBJ2-2; D may correspond to TRBD1 or TRBD2 (5 bases each). The CDR3 has 14 amino acids. Trimming removed 3 bases from V and 4 bases from J, with 9 bases in between. The CDR3 region is CASSLIGGTGELFF. For the CDR3, the DNA is TGTGCCAGCAGTTTGATTGGGGGCACCGGGGAGCTGTTTTTT.

On this clonotype itself: The junction departs from germline at one end; a sequencing error may be responsible. The CDR3 loop reads CSALQGTNYGYTF. Written as DNA, the CDR3 is TGCAGTGCTCTACAGGGGACTAACTACGGCTACACCTTC. This chain uses TRBV20-1 with TRBJ1-2, with 7 positions matching TRBD1. The CDR3 runs to 13 residues. Germline assignment: CDR1 DFQATT and CDR2 SNEGSKA (reference sequence).

The CDR3 loop reads CASSVGQGGMANTGELFF. The CDR3 DNA follows: TGTGCCAGCAGCGTAGGGCAGGGGGGAATGGCCAACACCGGGGAGCTGTTTTTT. This chain uses TRBV9 with TRBJ2-2; D possibly corresponds to TRBD1 (7 bases). CDR3 length: 18 residues. V was cut by 0 bases and J by 2 bases, with 17 bases left in between. CDR1 SGDLS and CDR2 YYNGEE come from the germline V gene.

This chain connects TRBV7-8 to TRBJ2-3; either TRBD1 or TRBD2 may supply D (5 bases each). Germline values: CDR1 SGHVS, CDR2 FQNEAQ. Trimming cost V 3 bases and J 3 bases, with 7 bases left between them. The CDR3 covers 13 residues. CDR3 sequence (DNA): TGTGCCAGCAGCTTGGGGGTTACAGATACGCAGTATTTT. This codes for CASSLGVTDTQYF.

This clonotype was counted ten times or more. The rearrangement joins TRBV24-1 to TRBJ2-5, with D perhaps matching TRBD1 (5 bases). Deletions cut 4 bases from V and 3 bases from J, with 14 bases between. Per the germline V gene, CDR1 is KGHDR and CDR2 is SFDVKD. There are 15 residues in the CDR3. The CDR3 region is CATSDRASREETQYF. CDR3 DNA sequence: TGTGCCACCAGTGACAGGGCCTCCCGGGAAGAGACCCAGTACTTC.

V is TRBV15 and J is TRBJ2-7; tentatively, D is TRBD1 or TRBD2 (5 bases each). The CDR3 contains 15 residues. V was cut by 0 bases and J by 5 bases, with 14 bases left in between. The germline V gene encodes CDR1 LNHNV and CDR2 YYDKDF (reference sequence). The CDR3 region has the DNA TGTGCCACCAGCAGAGATATGGCCGGGGCGGACGAGCAGTACTTC. This translates into CATSRDMAGADEQYF.

This clonotype was found a few times. The chain joins TRBV29-1 to TRBJ2-2, with 12 bases lining up with TRBD2. CDR1 and CDR2 from the germline V gene are SQVTM and ANQGSEA. The junction had 9 bases not matched to a gene; V was cut back by 5 bases and J by 8 bases. The CDR3 totals 15 residues. The CDR3 DNA reads as TGCAGCGTTCTTTCTAGCGGGAGGGCAATTGGGGAGCTGTTTTTT. Translated: CSVLSSGRAIGELFF.

J is TRBJ2-7 and V is TRBV14, with TRBD1 as a possible D gene (6 bases). Germline V lookup: CDR1 SGHDN, CDR2 FVKESK. Trimming removed 4 bases at V and 0 bases at J, with 19 bases between. This CDR3 region has 17 residues. This CDR3 reads CASSPPPTGESSYEQYV. CDR3 nucleotides: TGTGCCAGCAGCCCCCCGCCGACAGGTGAAAGCTCCTACGAGCAGTACGTC.

Worth noting for this clonotype: At one boundary the junction diverges from the germline segment, which might be a read error. The chain carries TRBV7-1 and TRBJ2-3; TRBD1 matches at 12 bases. TRBV7-1 is placed among ORFs of uncertain function. This CDR3 is 20 amino acids long. CDR3 in amino acids: CASTSGTGTGGIRGTDTQYF. CDR3 nucleotide sequence: TGTGCCAGCACCTCAGGTACCGGGACAGGGGGCATTCGGGGCACAGATACGCAGTATTTT.

This clonotype was detected only a few times. An end of the junction does not agree with germline; a read error may underlie this. The CDR3 coding sequence is TGTGTCAGCAGCACCGCAGGGGGCGGGGAGCTGTTTTTT. This translates into CVSSTAGGGELFF. The V gene is TRBV9, the J gene TRBJ2-2, with TRBD1 matching 7 bases. The CDR3 covers 13 residues. Per germline, CDR1 SGDLS and CDR2 YYNGEE. Full variable domain (missing parts from reference TRBV9 and TRBJ2-2): DSGVTQTPKHLITATGQRVTLRCSPRSGDLSVYWYQQSLDQGLQFLIQYYNGEERAKGNILERFSAQQFPDLHSELNLSSLELGDSALYFCVSSTAGGGELFFGEGSRLTVL.

This clonotype has only one observation. The V and J genes are TRBV10-3 and TRBJ1-1; D is possibly TRBD1 (5 bases). CDR3 length equals 15 residues. The V gene's germline CDR1 is ENHRY and CDR2 SYGVKD. Trimming removed 4 bases from V and 0 bases from J, with 12 bases in between. This CDR3 reads CAISGGGGLNTEAFF. The DNA of the CDR3 is TGTGCCATCAGTGGTGGTGGGGGGTTGAACACTGAAGCTTTCTTT.

The DNA of the CDR3 is TGCGCCAGCAGTGACCTAGACAGGGCCACTAATGAAAAACTGTTTTTT. This sequence encodes CASSDLDRATNEKLFF. The rearrangement joins TRBV10-2 to TRBJ1-4, with 7 nucleotides matching TRBD1. The V gene end was trimmed by 3 bases and the J gene end by 2 bases; junction bases not matched to a gene: 6. The CDR3 covers 16 residues. The germline V gene has CDR1 WSHSY and CDR2 SAAADI.

The chain carries TRBV6-1 and TRBJ2-2; 10 bases map to TRBD2. After removal of 6 bases from V and 7 bases from J, the junction contained 5 bases not matched to a gene. CDR1 is MNHNS, CDR2 SASEGT, per germline. CDR3 length equals 14 residues. The CDR3 nucleotides read TGTGCCAGCAGCGTAGGACTAGCGGACGGGGAGCTGTTTTTT. It encodes CASSVGLADGELFF.

This clonotype was detected only a few times. CDR3 DNA sequence: TGTGCCAGCAGTTCCGTTGGGGGACCCCCGGAAGCTTTCTTT. Amino acid sequence: CASSSVGGPPEAFF. This rearrangement joins TRBV11-2 to TRBJ1-1; D is perhaps TRBD1 (5 bases). This CDR3 region has 14 residues. The V gene lost 6 bases and the J gene lost 8 bases, with 19 bases spanning the gap. Germline-derived CDR1 and CDR2 are SGHAT and FQNNGV.

The rearrangement uses TRBV15 and TRBJ1-5; 7 bases fit TRBD1. The germline V gene has CDR1 LNHNV and CDR2 YYDKDF (reference sequence). This CDR3 region has 15 residues. The V segment lost 1 base and the J segment 7 bases; nucleotides outside the gene matches: 7. Written as DNA, the CDR3 is TGTGCCACCAGCAGAGGAGGGGGCCCGGGACAGCCCCAGCATTTT. Protein sequence: CATSRGGGPGQPQHF.

Many counts were recorded for this clonotype. The J gene is TRBJ2-3, the V gene TRBV9; TRBD2 matches at 10 bases. Germline trimming cut 3 bases from V and 2 bases from J; bases unmatched to any gene: 6. The CDR3 consists of 16 residues. Per the germline V gene, CDR1 is SGDLS and CDR2 is YYNGEE. CDR3 sequence reads: CASSDTGLADTDTQYF. Here the CDR3 DNA reads TGTGCCAGCAGCGACACCGGACTAGCGGACACAGATACGCAGTATTTT.

A note on this clonotype: A much more abundant neighbour one base away suggests this may be a read error. V and J are TRBV7-9 and TRBJ1-1; weak D call: TRBD1 (6 bases). The length of the CDR3 is 14 residues. Germline V gene data show CDR1 as SEHNR and CDR2 as FQNEAQ (reference sequence). Here the CDR3 reads CVSSFPGGNTEAFF. The CDR3, as DNA: TGTGTCAGCAGCTTCCCCGGGGGCAACACTGAAGCTTTCTTT. The full variable domain, with the rest looked up from reference TRBV7-9 and TRBJ1-1, is DTGVSQNPRHKITKRGQNVTFRCDPISEHNRLYWYRQTLGQGPEFLTYFQNEAQLEKSRLLSDRFSAERPKGSFSTLEIQRTEQGDSAMYLCVSSFPGGNTEAFFGQGTRLTVV.

As regards this clonotype: Since a much larger clone is just one base distant, this may be a read error. The chain has TRBV2 and TRBJ2-7; D is perhaps TRBD1 or TRBD2 (5 bases each). CDR3 size: 14 residues. V was clipped by 5 bases and J by 6 bases, with 17 bases between them. CDR1 and CDR2 (germline): SNHLY, FYNNEI. In nucleotides, the CDR3 is TGTGCCAGCAGTTTAGAAACACAGGACTTCGAGCAGTACTTC. Its translation is CASSLETQDFEQYF.

To note about this clonotype: This may be a read error: a much more frequent sequence differs by one nucleotide. The genes are TRBV6-1 and TRBJ2-7; no clear D. CDR3 length equals 12 residues. V dropped 10 bases and J dropped 5 bases, with 15 bases sitting between them. CDR1 is MNHNS, CDR2 SASEGT, per germline. CDR3 loop: CATTWGGHEQYF. CDR3 nucleotide sequence: TGTGCCACAACCTGGGGTGGACACGAGCAGTACTTC.

V and J are TRBV15 and TRBJ2-1, with 11 bases matching TRBD2. V trimming: 5 bases; J trimming: 0 bases; junction bases outside the gene matches: 9. Germline lookup yields CDR1 LNHNV and CDR2 YYDKDF (reference sequence). The CDR3 extends over 18 amino acids. The CDR3 protein is CATSGGPSGGSSYNEQFF. In nucleotides, the CDR3 is TGTGCCACCAGCGGGGGCCCTAGCGGGGGGAGCTCCTACAATGAGCAGTTCTTC.

The chain is built from TRBV10-1 and TRBJ1-2; D is perhaps TRBD1 (6 bases). V was clipped by 2 bases and J by 8 bases, with 9 bases between them. The CDR3 covers 12 residues. CDR1 and CDR2 from the germline V gene are WNHNN and SYGVQD (reference sequence). The CDR3 spells CASSEPGVGYTF. CDR3 bases: TGCGCCAGCAGTGAGCCAGGGGTGGGCTACACCTTC.

The gene calls are TRBV25-1 and TRBJ2-5, with 11 bases matching TRBD2. Germline CDR1 MGHDK, CDR2 SYGVNS. The V gene end was trimmed by 6 bases and the J gene end by 1 base; junction bases not matched to a gene: 10. The CDR3 extends over 17 amino acids. In DNA form, the CDR3 reads TGTGCCAGCAGAAACACTAGCGGGAGAAGTCGCCAAGAGACCCAGTACTTC. It translates to CASRNTSGRSRQETQYF.

The V gene is TRBV12-3 or TRBV12-4, the J gene TRBJ1-1, with no clear D. The CDR3 spans 14 residues. V was pared by 6 bases and J by 3 bases, with 14 bases between. This chain's CDR3 is CASSPQVSDTEAFF. DNA of the CDR3: TGTGCCAGCAGCCCCCAGGTTAGCGACACTGAAGCTTTCTTT.